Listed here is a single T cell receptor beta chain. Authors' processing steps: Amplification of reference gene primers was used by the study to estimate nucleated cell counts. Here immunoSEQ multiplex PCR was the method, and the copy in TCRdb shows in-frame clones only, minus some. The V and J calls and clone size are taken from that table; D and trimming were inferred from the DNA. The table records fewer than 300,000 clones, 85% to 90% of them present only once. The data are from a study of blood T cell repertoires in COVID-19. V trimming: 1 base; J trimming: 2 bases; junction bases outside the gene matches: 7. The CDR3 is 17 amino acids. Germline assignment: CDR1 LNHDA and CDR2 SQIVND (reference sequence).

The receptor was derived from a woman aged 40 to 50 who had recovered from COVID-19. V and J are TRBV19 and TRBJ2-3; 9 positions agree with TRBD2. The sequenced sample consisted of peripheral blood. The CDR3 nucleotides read TGTGCCAGTAGTATAGTTCCAGCGGGGGGAATCACAGATACGCAGTATTTT. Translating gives CASSIVPAGGITDTQYF.